These 11 T cell receptor beta chains share one sample of origin, sequenced in a study of cytomegalovirus exposure and HLA in healthy donors. PCR used 60 Vbeta primers and 13 Jbeta primers. Libraries were prepared by immunoSEQ multiplex PCR; TCRdb keeps only in-frame clonotypes and omits some of them. The sample contains 150,000 or so clones, roughly four fifths of which appear only once. Specimen: PBMCs. These receptors came from a man aged 30-40 years in good health and CMV-seropositive.

The chain has TRBV5-8 and TRBJ1-4; maybe TRBD1 (6 bases). Germline V lookup: CDR1 SGHTS, CDR2 YDEGEE. Between the trimmed V and J ends, which lost 2 bases and 10 bases, there was a span of 9 bases. CDR3 length equals 12 residues. The CDR3 protein is CASSLQGRKLFF. DNA of the CDR3: TGTGCCAGCAGCTTACAGGGCCGAAAACTGTTTTTT.

This clone was seen a few times. The genes are TRBV18 and TRBJ1-5, with D perhaps TRBD1 (5 bases). V was pared by 3 bases and J by 5 bases, with 8 bases between. The CDR3 runs to 13 residues. Germline CDR1 reads KGHSH; CDR2 reads LQKENI. The CDR3 DNA is TGTGCCAGCTCACCCCAAGGGGATCAGCCCCAGCATTTT. Its translation is CASSPQGDQPQHF.

This rearrangement joins TRBV28 to TRBJ1-2; 8 positions match TRBD1. Germline V gene lookup returns CDR1 MDHEN and CDR2 SYDVKM. Losses at the gene ends were 4 bases for V and 3 bases for J; bases not matched to a gene: 4. This CDR3 contains 14 residues. The CDR3 DNA sequence: TGTGCCAGCAGTTCCATGACAGGGGACTATGGCTACACCTTC. Encoded protein: CASSSMTGDYGYTF.

The chain links TRBV7-2 to TRBJ2-1; 9 bases fit TRBD1. This CDR3 contains 16 residues. Per the germline V gene, CDR1 is SGHTA and CDR2 is FQGNSA. V shed 2 bases, J shed 6 bases, and the junction held 8 bases outside the gene matches. CDR3 DNA sequence: TGTGCCAGCAGCTTAACCCCGACAGGGGGATCCAATGAGCAGTTCTTC. Residues: CASSLTPTGGSNEQFF.

The rearrangement links TRBV29-1 to TRBJ1-4; 7 positions agree with TRBD1. Trimming cost V 7 bases and J 5 bases; bases outside gene matches: 7. The germline gives CDR1 SQVTM, CDR2 ANQGSEA. The CDR3 consists of 13 residues. DNA for the CDR3: TGCAGCGCACTACAGGGGCTGAATGAAAAACTGTTTTTT. Its protein is CSALQGLNEKLFF.

The chain joins TRBV14 to TRBJ2-2; 9 bases align to TRBD2. The CDR3 runs 15 residues. Per germline, CDR1 SGHDN and CDR2 FVKESK. V dropped 6 bases and J dropped 3; count of bases not matched to a gene: 5. CDR3 amino acids: CASSPLAGYTGELFF. In DNA, the CDR3 is TGTGCCAGCAGTCCCCTAGCGGGGTACACCGGGGAGCTGTTTTTT.

V usage is TRBV4-1 and J usage is TRBJ1-4; D is ambiguous. Between the trimmed V and J ends, which lost 1 base and 8 bases, there was a span of 5 bases. The CDR3 length is 12 residues. CDR1 and CDR2 from the germline V gene are MGHRA and YSYEKL. CDR3 sequence (DNA): TGCGCCAGCAGCCAAGTCGTCGAAAAACTGTTTTTT. It is translated as CASSQVVEKLFF.

V is TRBV2 and J is TRBJ1-2; unclear D gene. Germline assignment: CDR1 SNHLY and CDR2 FYNNEI. Trimming left V 2 bases short and J 2 bases short, with 9 bases between. The CDR3 has 14 residues. CDR3 sequence: CASSESPVNYGYTF. CDR3 DNA: TGTGCCAGCAGTGAATCTCCAGTCAACTATGGCTACACCTTC.

This clone was picked up one time. This chain connects TRBV7-8 to TRBJ1-2; 9 bases map to TRBD1. The CDR3 runs 15 residues. V dropped 1 base and J dropped 3; count of bases not matched to a gene: 3. CDR1 SGHVS and CDR2 FQNEAQ come from the germline V gene. The CDR3 DNA follows: TGTGCCAGCAGCTTAGGTACAGGGGGCCACTATGGCTACACCTTC. Its translation is CASSLGTGGHYGYTF.

This clone was seen a handful of times. The chain combines TRBV6-6 with TRBJ1-3; weak D call: TRBD1 (6 bases). Trimming shortened V by 0 bases and J by 0 bases, and 9 bases separated the two germline ends. The CDR3 contains 16 residues. From germline, CDR1 is MNHNY and CDR2 SVGAGI (reference sequence). CDR3 loop: CASSYSTGPSGNTIYF. CDR3 in DNA: TGTGCCAGCAGTTACTCGACAGGCCCCTCTGGAAACACCATATATTTT.

The rearrangement links TRBV28 to TRBJ1-3; TRBD1 is a possible D gene (5 bases). Trimming took 6 bases from V and 0 from J, leaving 12 bases between them. The CDR3 has 15 residues. Germline CDR1 and CDR2: MDHEN and SYDVKM. DNA of the CDR3: TGTGCCAGCAGCGTAAGGGGCAGCTCTGGAAACACCATATATTTT. Translating it yields CASSVRGSSGNTIYF.